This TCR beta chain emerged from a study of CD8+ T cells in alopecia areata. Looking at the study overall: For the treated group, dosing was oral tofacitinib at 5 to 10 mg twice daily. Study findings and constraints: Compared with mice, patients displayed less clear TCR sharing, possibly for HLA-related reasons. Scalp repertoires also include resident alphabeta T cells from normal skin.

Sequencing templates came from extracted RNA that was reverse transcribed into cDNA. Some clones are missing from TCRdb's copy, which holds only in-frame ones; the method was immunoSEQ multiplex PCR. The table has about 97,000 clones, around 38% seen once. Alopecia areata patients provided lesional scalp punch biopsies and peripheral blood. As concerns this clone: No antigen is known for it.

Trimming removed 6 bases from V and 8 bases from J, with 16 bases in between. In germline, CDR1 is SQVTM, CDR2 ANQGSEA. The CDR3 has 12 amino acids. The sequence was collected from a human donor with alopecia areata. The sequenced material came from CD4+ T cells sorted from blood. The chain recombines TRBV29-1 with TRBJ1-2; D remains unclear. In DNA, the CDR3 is TGCAGCGTAGGAGGGCCCGGGGAGGGCTACACCTTC. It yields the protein CSVGGPGEGYTF.